The sequence of this T cell receptor (beta chain) was determined in a study of naive and memory T cell subsets. Four PCR rounds used nested alpha and beta constant region primers plus the SP2 primer. Alpha and beta constant region primers primed reverse transcription for blood and skin samples. A single record per CDR3 protein comes from TCRdb applying MiXCR to the 5' RACE reads. Of around 48,000 distinct CDR3 sequences listed, 4% to 5% are singletons. An oligonucleotide containing a UMI was ligated to the 3' end of TCR cDNA. Whole blood, roughly 2.5 ml, came from adult healthy volunteers. Unsorted total RNA, roughly 1 to 1000 ng, was DNase treated before reverse transcription. This clonotype was seen repeatedly, ten times or more. The CDR3 is 15 amino acids. The germline CDR1 and CDR2 sequences are LGHDT and YNNKEL (reference sequence). V was clipped by 0 bases and J by 3 bases, with 11 bases between them.

This chain joins TRBV3-1 and TRBJ2-5; the D gene is possibly TRBD2 (5 bases). The TCR comes from a female donor in good health. CDR3 amino acids: CASSQDFPEEETQYF. The CDR3, as DNA: TGTGCCAGCAGCCAAGATTTCCCGGAGGAAGAGACCCAGTACTTC.